Each of the 10 T cell receptor beta chains below was sequenced from the same sample in a study of shared clonotypes between healthy human individuals. Method: immunoSEQ multiplex PCR; TCRdb's copy keeps in-frame clones and lacks some. The profile shows 2 million to 2.5 million clones, 95% of them singletons. Sequenced material: naive CD4+ T cells sorted from blood. This sample's subset: CD45RA+ positively selected. The origin of the receptors is a man younger than 30 in good health.

The CDR3 here is CASRRAGNTIYF. CDR3 nucleotides: TGTGCCAGCAGGAGGGCTGGAAACACCATATATTTT. The J gene is TRBJ1-3, the V gene TRBV2; unclear D gene. The germline V and J ends were trimmed by 6 bases and 2 bases, with 5 bases remaining between them. The CDR3 length is 12 residues. Germline CDR1 reads SNHLY; CDR2 reads FYNNEI.

V is TRBV14 and J is TRBJ2-7; either TRBD1 or TRBD2 may fit D (6 bases each). The CDR3 runs to 16 residues. V lost 4 bases, J lost 3 bases, and 19 bases lay in between. Germline loops: CDR1 SGHDN, CDR2 FVKESK. The CDR3 loop is CASSPPLGGTHYEQYF. The CDR3 DNA reads as TGTGCCAGCAGCCCCCCTCTCGGCGGGACACACTACGAGCAGTACTTC.

About this clone itself: Other DNA sequences in the same sample also yield this CDR3. The rearrangement joins TRBV10-3 to TRBJ2-7, with 9 positions matching TRBD2. Germline-derived CDR1 and CDR2 are ENHRY and SYGVKD. V shed 2 bases, J shed 2 bases, and the junction held 4 bases outside the gene matches. This CDR3 region has 15 residues. The CDR3 loop is CAISEGLAGPYEQYF. CDR3 DNA sequence: TGTGCCATCAGTGAGGGTCTAGCGGGACCCTACGAGCAGTACTTC.

The chain joins TRBV5-6 to TRBJ2-7; 7 nucleotides line up with TRBD2. After removal of 2 bases from V and 3 bases from J, the junction contained 8 bases not matched to a gene. The CDR3 covers 15 residues. Germline V gene sequence: CDR1 SGHDT, CDR2 YYEEEE. DNA of the CDR3: TGTGCCAGCAGCTTATTGCCTAGCGGCGTCTACGAGCAGTACTTC. Its translation is CASSLLPSGVYEQYF.

This rearrangement joins TRBV25-1 to TRBJ1-1; TRBD1 matches 7 bases. The V segment lost 5 bases and the J segment 0 bases; nucleotides outside the gene matches: 12. The CDR3 is 17 amino acids. Germline loops: CDR1 MGHDK, CDR2 SYGVNS. In DNA form, the CDR3 reads TGTGCCAGCAGTTTCCGACAGGGTAGGGTTATGAACACTGAAGCTTTCTTT. Its translation: CASSFRQGRVMNTEAFF. Drawing the rest from reference TRBV25-1 and TRBJ1-1, the complete variable domain is EADIYQTPRYLVIGTGKKITLECSQTMGHDKMYWYQQDPGMELHLIHYSYGVNSTEKGDLSSESTVSRIRTEHFPLTLESARPSHTSQYLCASSFRQGRVMNTEAFFGQGTRLTVV.

CDR3 DNA: TGTGCCAGCAGCTTAGGCCCTCGGGGAGCCGAGCAGTACTTC. Translated: CASSLGPRGAEQYF. The chain couples TRBV7-9 to TRBJ2-7; tentative D call: TRBD2 (5 bases). This CDR3 contains 14 residues. In germline, CDR1 is SEHNR, CDR2 FQNEAQ (reference sequence). The ends were cut back, 1 base at V and 6 bases at J, with 13 bases in the middle.

The J gene is TRBJ2-1, the V gene TRBV7-2; 13 bases map to TRBD2. The CDR3 spans 16 residues. CDR1 SGHTA and CDR2 FQGNSA come from the germline V gene. V was clipped by 0 bases and J by 10 bases; unmatched bases: 6. The CDR3 spells CASSLAWTSGSGEQFF. The DNA of the CDR3 is TGTGCCAGCAGCTTAGCGTGGACTAGCGGGAGCGGCGAGCAGTTCTTC.

The chain is built from TRBV4-3 and TRBJ2-1; 13 positions match TRBD2. J was trimmed by 2 bases and V by 4 bases; bases with no gene match: 14. Germline V gene data show CDR1 as LGHNA and CDR2 as YSLEER. The CDR3 extends over 20 amino acids. The CDR3 nucleotides read TGCGCCAGCAGCCCCTCACCGCCCGGACTAGCGGGAGCGGCCTACAATGAGCAGTTCTTC. Encoded protein: CASSPSPPGLAGAAYNEQFF.

V is TRBV19 and J is TRBJ1-1; no firm D call. The CDR3 runs 14 residues. With 1 base removed from V and 3 bases from J, the gap between germline ends came to 9 bases. Germline assignment: CDR1 LNHDA and CDR2 SQIVND (reference sequence). The chain's CDR3 is CASSIGVAYTEAFF. The CDR3 coding sequence is TGTGCCAGTAGTATAGGCGTGGCCTACACTGAAGCTTTCTTT.

The J gene is TRBJ1-1, the V gene TRBV5-4; 7 nucleotides agree with TRBD1. The V segment lost 6 bases and the J segment 5 bases; nucleotides outside the gene matches: 10. The CDR3 loop spans 14 amino acids. CDR1 is SGHNT, CDR2 YYREEE, per germline (reference sequence). Written as DNA, the CDR3 is TGTGCCAGCATGGGTGACAGGGTATCTACTGAAGCTTTCTTT. The encoded protein is CASMGDRVSTEAFF.